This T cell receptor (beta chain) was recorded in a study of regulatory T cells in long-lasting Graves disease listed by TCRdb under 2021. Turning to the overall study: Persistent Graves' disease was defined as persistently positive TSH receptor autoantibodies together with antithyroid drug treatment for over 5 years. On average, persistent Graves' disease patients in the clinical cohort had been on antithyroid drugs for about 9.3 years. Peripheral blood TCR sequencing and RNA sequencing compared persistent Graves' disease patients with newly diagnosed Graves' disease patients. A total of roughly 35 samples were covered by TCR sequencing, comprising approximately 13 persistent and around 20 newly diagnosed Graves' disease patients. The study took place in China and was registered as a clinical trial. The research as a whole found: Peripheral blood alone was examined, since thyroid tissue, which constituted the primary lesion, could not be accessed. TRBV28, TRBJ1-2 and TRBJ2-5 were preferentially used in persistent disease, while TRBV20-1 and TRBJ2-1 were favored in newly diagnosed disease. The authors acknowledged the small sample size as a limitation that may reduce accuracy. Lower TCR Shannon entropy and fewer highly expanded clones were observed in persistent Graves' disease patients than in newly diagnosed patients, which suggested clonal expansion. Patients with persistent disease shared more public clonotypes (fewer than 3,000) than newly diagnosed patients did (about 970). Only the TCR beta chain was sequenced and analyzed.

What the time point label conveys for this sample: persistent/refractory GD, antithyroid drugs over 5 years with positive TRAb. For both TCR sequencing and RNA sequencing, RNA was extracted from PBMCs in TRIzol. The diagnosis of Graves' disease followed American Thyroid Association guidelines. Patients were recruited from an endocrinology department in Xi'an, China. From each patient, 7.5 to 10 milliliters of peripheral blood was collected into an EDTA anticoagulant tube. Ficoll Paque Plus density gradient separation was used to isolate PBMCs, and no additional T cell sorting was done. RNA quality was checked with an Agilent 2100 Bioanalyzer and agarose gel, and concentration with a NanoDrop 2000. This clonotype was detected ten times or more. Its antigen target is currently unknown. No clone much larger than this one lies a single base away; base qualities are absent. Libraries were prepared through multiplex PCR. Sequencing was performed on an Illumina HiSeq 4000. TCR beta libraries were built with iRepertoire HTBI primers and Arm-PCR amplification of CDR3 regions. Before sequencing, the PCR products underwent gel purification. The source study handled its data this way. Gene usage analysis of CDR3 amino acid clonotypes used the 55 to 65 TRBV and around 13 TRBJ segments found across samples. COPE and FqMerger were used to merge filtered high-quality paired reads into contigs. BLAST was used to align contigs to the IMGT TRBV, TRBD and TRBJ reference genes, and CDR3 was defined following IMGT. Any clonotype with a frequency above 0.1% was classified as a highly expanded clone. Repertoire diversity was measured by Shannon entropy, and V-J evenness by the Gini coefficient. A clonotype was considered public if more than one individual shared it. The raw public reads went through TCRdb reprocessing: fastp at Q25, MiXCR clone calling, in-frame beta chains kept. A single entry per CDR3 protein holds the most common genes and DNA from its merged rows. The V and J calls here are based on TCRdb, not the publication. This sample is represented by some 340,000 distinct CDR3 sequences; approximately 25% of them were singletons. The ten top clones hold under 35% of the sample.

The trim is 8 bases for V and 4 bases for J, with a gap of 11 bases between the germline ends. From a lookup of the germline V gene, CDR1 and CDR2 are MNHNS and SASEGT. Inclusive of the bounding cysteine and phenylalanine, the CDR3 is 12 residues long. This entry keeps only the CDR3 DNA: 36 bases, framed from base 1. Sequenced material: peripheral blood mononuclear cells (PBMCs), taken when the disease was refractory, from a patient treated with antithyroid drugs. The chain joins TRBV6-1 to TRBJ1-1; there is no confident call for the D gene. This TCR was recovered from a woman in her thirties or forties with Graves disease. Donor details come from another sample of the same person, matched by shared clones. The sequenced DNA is TGTGCCAGCTGTGTCCAGTTCACTGAAGCTTTCTTT. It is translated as CASCVQFTEAFF.